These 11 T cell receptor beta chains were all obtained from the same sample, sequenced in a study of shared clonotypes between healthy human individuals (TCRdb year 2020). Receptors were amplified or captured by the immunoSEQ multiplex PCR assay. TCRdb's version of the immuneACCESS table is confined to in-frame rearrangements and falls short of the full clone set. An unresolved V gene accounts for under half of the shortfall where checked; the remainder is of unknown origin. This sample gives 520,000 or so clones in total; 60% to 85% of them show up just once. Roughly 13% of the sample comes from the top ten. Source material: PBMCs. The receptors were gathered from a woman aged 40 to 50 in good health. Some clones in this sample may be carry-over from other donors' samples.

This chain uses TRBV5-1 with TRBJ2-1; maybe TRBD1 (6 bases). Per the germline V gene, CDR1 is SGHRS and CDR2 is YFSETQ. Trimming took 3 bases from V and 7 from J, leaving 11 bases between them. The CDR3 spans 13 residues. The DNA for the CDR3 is TGCGCCAGCAGCTCCACACAGGGAAATGAGCAGTTCTTC. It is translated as CASSSTQGNEQFF.

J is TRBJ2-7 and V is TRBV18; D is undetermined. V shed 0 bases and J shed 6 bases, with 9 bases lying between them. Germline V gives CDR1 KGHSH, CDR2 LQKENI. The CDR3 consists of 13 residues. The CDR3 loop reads CASSPPYVSEQYF. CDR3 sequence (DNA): TGTGCCAGCTCACCACCCTACGTTAGCGAGCAGTACTTC.

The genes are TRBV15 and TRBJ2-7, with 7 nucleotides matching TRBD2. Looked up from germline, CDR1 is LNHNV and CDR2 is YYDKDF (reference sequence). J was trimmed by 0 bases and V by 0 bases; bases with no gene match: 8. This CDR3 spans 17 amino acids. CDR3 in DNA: TGTGCCACCAGCAGAGATCTAGGCGGGAGTGGCTCCTACGAGCAGTACTTC. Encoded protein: CATSRDLGGSGSYEQYF. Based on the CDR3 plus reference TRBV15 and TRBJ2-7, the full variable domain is DAMVIQNPRYQVTQFGKPVTLSCSQTLNHNVMYWYQQKSSQAPKLLFHYYDKDFNNEADTPDNFQSRRPNTSFCFLDIRSPGLGDTAMYLCATSRDLGGSGSYEQYFGPGTRLTVT.

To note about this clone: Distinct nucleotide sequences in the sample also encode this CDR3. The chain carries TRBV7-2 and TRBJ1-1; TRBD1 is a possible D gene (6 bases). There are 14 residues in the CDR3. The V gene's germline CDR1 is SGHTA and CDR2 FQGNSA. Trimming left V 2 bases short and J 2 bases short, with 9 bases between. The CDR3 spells CASSLQGGNTEAFF. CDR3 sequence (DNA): TGTGCCAGCAGCTTACAAGGGGGAAACACTGAAGCTTTCTTT.

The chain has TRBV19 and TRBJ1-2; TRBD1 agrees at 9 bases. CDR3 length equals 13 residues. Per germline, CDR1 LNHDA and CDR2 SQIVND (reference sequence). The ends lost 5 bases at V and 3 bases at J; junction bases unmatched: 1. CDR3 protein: CASSRDRDYGYTF. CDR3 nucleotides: TGTGCCAGTAGTCGGGACAGGGACTATGGCTACACCTTC.

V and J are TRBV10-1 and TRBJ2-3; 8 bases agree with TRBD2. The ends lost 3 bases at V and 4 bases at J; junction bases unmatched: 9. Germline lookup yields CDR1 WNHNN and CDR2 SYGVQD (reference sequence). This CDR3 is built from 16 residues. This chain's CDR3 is CASSDPAGVGPDTQYF. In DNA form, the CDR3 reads TGCGCCAGCAGTGATCCAGCGGGAGTGGGGCCAGATACGCAGTATTTT.

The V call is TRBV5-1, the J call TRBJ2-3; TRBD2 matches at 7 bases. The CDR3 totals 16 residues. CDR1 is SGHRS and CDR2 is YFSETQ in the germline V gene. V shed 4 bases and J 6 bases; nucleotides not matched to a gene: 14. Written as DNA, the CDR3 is TGCGCCAGCAGCCGAGATTCTAGCGGCCTTGGTGATACGCAGTATTTT. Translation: CASSRDSSGLGDTQYF. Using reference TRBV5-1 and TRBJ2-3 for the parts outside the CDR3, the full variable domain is KAGVTQTPRYLIKTRGQQVTLSCSPISGHRSVSWYQQTPGQGLQFLFEYFSETQRNKGNFPGRFSGRQFSNSRSEMNVSTLELGDSALYLCASSRDSSGLGDTQYFGPGTRLTVL.

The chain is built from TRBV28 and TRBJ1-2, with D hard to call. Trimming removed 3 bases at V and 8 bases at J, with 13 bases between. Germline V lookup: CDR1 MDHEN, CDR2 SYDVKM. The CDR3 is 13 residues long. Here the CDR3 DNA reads TGTGCCAGCAGTTTGGAGGGTTCGGAAGGCTACACCTTC. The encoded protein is CASSLEGSEGYTF.

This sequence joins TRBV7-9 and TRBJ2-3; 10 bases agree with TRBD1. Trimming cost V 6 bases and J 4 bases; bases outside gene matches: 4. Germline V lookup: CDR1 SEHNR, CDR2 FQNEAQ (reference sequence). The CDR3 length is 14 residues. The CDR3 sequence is CASSRGQGPDTQYF. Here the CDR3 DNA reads TGTGCCAGCAGTCGGGGACAGGGGCCAGATACGCAGTATTTT.

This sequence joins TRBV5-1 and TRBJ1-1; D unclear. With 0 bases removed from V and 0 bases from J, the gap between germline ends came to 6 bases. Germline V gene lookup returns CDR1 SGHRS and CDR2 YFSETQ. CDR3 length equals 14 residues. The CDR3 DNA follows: TGCGCCAGCAGCTTGGCACAGTTGAACACTGAAGCTTTCTTT. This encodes CASSLAQLNTEAFF.

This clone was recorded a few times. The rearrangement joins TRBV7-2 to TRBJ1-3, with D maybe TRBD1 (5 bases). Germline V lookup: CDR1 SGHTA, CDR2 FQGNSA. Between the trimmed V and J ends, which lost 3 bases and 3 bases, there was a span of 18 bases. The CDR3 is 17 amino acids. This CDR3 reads CASSFPFQGPNGNTIYF. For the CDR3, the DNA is TGTGCCAGCAGCTTTCCCTTTCAGGGTCCGAATGGAAACACCATATATTTT.